This T cell receptor (beta chain) was observed in a study of OX40 agonist ivuxolimab in advanced cancers. Details on this clone: What it binds is unknown. Germline is not matched at one junction end, which may reflect a read error.

The germline V gene has CDR1 MDHEN and CDR2 SYDVKM. The CDR3 is 11 residues long. The study's findings and limits: Clonal expansion from baseline to week 6 occurred in both CD4+ and CD8+ T cells. Among the nonresponders, some also had low normalized T-cell clonal expansion.

This table comes from immunoSEQ multiplex PCR, and its TCRdb copy is limited to in-frame clones, with some not included. The data contain 75,000 to 90,000 clones, 92% of them singletons. This rearrangement joins TRBV28 to TRBJ1-1; D is undetermined. The sample consisted of CD4+ or CD8+ T cells sorted from blood, taken in a trial of the OX40 agonist ivuxolimab. This receptor was identified in an adult with an advanced solid tumor such as melanoma, head and neck, liver or kidney cancer. CDR3 bases: TGTGCCAGCAGTGAGACGAGGCCTCTCAGGTTT. It encodes CASSETRPLRF.